These 18 T cell receptor beta chains were sequenced from one sample in a study of cytomegalovirus exposure and HLA in healthy donors. The PCR contained 60 Vbeta and 13 Jbeta primers. The protocol was immunoSEQ multiplex PCR, while the TCRdb copy is restricted to in-frame clones and leaves out a portion. The sample has tens of thousands of clones, 78% seen once. Specimen: PBMCs. These receptors were collected from a male donor in good health and CMV-seropositive.

The V gene is TRBV7-8, the J gene TRBJ2-5, with 12 bases identical to TRBD2. After removal of 1 base from V and 5 bases from J, the junction contained 5 bases not matched to a gene. The CDR3 has 16 residues. Germline assignment: CDR1 SGHVS and CDR2 FQNEAQ. The CDR3 DNA sequence: TGTGCCAGCAGCTTAGGACTAGCGGGAGTTGTGGAGACCCAGTACTTC. It encodes CASSLGLAGVVETQYF.

This rearrangement joins TRBV9 to TRBJ2-1, with D maybe TRBD2 (5 bases). The CDR3 spans 13 residues. V dropped 0 bases and J dropped 6 bases, with 7 bases sitting between them. Germline CDR1 and CDR2: SGDLS and YYNGEE. This chain's CDR3 is CASSVGGGNEQFF. CDR3 DNA: TGTGCCAGCAGCGTAGGAGGAGGCAATGAGCAGTTCTTC.

The chain has TRBV7-3 and TRBJ1-1; unclear D gene. Trimming removed 0 bases from V and 1 base from J, with 6 bases in between. CDR3 length: 14 residues. Germline V gives CDR1 SGHTA, CDR2 FQGTGA. In nucleotides, the CDR3 is TGTGCCAGCAGCTTAACGGGGAGGAACACTGAAGCTTTCTTT. Its protein is CASSLTGRNTEAFF.

The V call is TRBV7-2, the J call TRBJ2-3; 9 nucleotides match TRBD2. This CDR3 is 15 amino acids long. V dropped 1 base and J dropped 4; count of bases not matched to a gene: 3. In germline, CDR1 is SGHTA, CDR2 FQGNSA. DNA of the CDR3: TGTGCCAGCAGCTTAGGCGGGAGGGCCCCAGATACGCAGTATTTT. Protein: CASSLGGRAPDTQYF.

This chain links TRBV28 with TRBJ2-2, with D possibly TRBD2 on 5 matching bases. The CDR3 spans 13 residues. Germline V gene lookup returns CDR1 MDHEN and CDR2 SYDVKM. Deletions cut 7 bases from V and 4 bases from J, with 10 bases between. The CDR3 sequence is CASTRTPTGELFF. DNA for the CDR3: TGTGCCAGCACTAGGACTCCCACCGGGGAGCTGTTTTTT. Full variable domain (rest looked up from reference TRBV28 and TRBJ2-2): DVKVTQSSRYLVKRTGEKVFLECVQDMDHENMFWYRQDPGLGLRLIYFSYDVKMKEKGDIPEGYSVSREKKERFSLILESASTNQTSMYLCASTRTPTGELFFGEGSRLTVL.

This rearrangement joins TRBV7-2 to TRBJ2-7, with 8 bases identical to TRBD1. The CDR3 runs 16 residues. V dropped 5 bases and J dropped 3; count of bases not matched to a gene: 12. Per the germline V gene, CDR1 is SGHTA and CDR2 is FQGNSA. CDR3 nucleotides: TGTGCCAGCAGCCCTAGGACAGGGAGAATTTACTACGAGCAGTACTTC. Translated: CASSPRTGRIYYEQYF.

This sequence joins TRBV2 and TRBJ1-1; D is uncertain. Trimming cost V 6 bases and J 2 bases, with 13 bases left between them. This CDR3 is 14 amino acids long. Germline CDR1 is SNHLY and CDR2 is FYNNEI. CDR3: CASRPATLNTEAFF. In DNA form, the CDR3 reads TGTGCCAGCAGGCCCGCCACACTAAACACTGAAGCTTTCTTT.

The chain links TRBV19 to TRBJ2-3, with 8 bases aligning to TRBD2. V lost 1 base and J lost 6; bases outside the gene matches: 3. Germline values: CDR1 LNHDA, CDR2 SQIVND (reference sequence). The CDR3 sequence is 14 residues long. Here the CDR3 reads CASSIGLAGDTQYF. The CDR3 nucleotides read TGTGCCAGTAGTATAGGGCTAGCGGGCGATACGCAGTATTTT.

This clone showed up just a few times. The chain recombines TRBV5-1 with TRBJ2-5, with TRBD2 matching 13 bases. CDR3 length: 17 amino acids. The V and J ends lost 0 bases and 1 base, in that order; junction bases with no gene match: 3. Germline CDR1 reads SGHRS; CDR2 reads YFSETQ. The CDR3 DNA sequence: TGCGCCAGCAGCTTGGAGGGACTAGCGGGGTTCCAAGAGACCCAGTACTTC. Its protein is CASSLEGLAGFQETQYF.

The J gene is TRBJ2-1, the V gene TRBV7-9, with 7 positions matching TRBD2. Germline CDR1 is SEHNR and CDR2 is FQNEAQ (reference sequence). The CDR3 is 16 amino acids. The J segment lost 10 bases and the V segment lost 0 bases, leaving 12 bases of the junction unmatched. The DNA of the CDR3 is TGTGCCAGCAGCTTAGCCAGCGGGAAGACCACATACGAGCAGTTCTTC. It yields the protein CASSLASGKTTYEQFF. The full variable domain, rest sourced from reference TRBV7-9 and TRBJ2-1, is DTGVSQNPRHKITKRGQNVTFRCDPISEHNRLYWYRQTLGQGPEFLTYFQNEAQLEKSRLLSDRFSAERPKGSFSTLEIQRTEQGDSAMYLCASSLASGKTTYEQFFGPGTRLTVL.

The V call is TRBV11-2, the J call TRBJ2-3; 9 bases align to TRBD2. Per germline, CDR1 SGHAT and CDR2 FQNNGV. The CDR3 extends over 16 amino acids. With 1 base clipped from V and 4 bases from J, the junction kept 6 bases outside the gene matches. The CDR3 is CASSLGNSGGPDTQYF. The CDR3 nucleotides are TGTGCCAGCAGCTTAGGGAATAGCGGGGGACCAGATACGCAGTATTTT.

The chain couples TRBV18 to TRBJ2-1; 8 positions agree with TRBD2. The CDR3 spans 15 residues. V trimming: 2 bases; J trimming: 9 bases; junction bases outside the gene matches: 9. CDR1 and CDR2 (germline): KGHSH, LQKENI. The CDR3 sequence is CASSPTGLANGEQFF. CDR3 bases: TGTGCCAGCTCACCAACAGGACTAGCTAACGGTGAGCAGTTCTTC.

V usage is TRBV4-2 and J usage is TRBJ2-2; 8 bases align to TRBD2. CDR1 and CDR2 (germline): LGHNA, YNFKEQ. The CDR3 has 14 residues. V lost 4 bases to trimming and J lost 6 bases; unmatched junction nucleotides: 4. The CDR3, as DNA: TGTGCCAGCAGCCCGGGACTAGTCTCCGGGGAGCTGTTTTTT. Translation: CASSPGLVSGELFF.

This chain links TRBV7-9 with TRBJ2-7, with 7 bases lining up with TRBD1. This CDR3 has 15 residues. Germline V gene sequence: CDR1 SEHNR, CDR2 FQNEAQ (reference sequence). V was clipped by 5 bases and J by 3 bases; unmatched bases: 10. The CDR3 nucleotides read TGTGCCAGCAGCACTACTGACAGGGACATCTACGAGCAGTACTTC. Protein sequence: CASSTTDRDIYEQYF. The whole variable domain, remainder taken from reference TRBV7-9 and TRBJ2-7, is DTGVSQNPRHKITKRGQNVTFRCDPISEHNRLYWYRQTLGQGPEFLTYFQNEAQLEKSRLLSDRFSAERPKGSFSTLEIQRTEQGDSAMYLCASSTTDRDIYEQYFGPGTRLTVT.

This rearrangement joins TRBV28 to TRBJ2-2; TRBD1 might be the D (8 bases). Germline CDR1 reads MDHEN; CDR2 reads SYDVKM. The ends were cut back, 6 bases at V and 1 base at J, with 15 bases in the middle. This CDR3 comprises 16 residues. In DNA, the CDR3 is TGTGCCAGCAGGGGGGGGACAGGCTTGAACACCGGGGAGCTGTTTTTT. Translating gives CASRGGTGLNTGELFF.

This clone was seen a single time. The chain uses TRBV5-1 and TRBJ2-5; possible D gene TRBD1, 6 bases. Germline V gives CDR1 SGHRS, CDR2 YFSETQ. The V and J ends lost 3 bases and 2 bases respectively, with 11 bases between them. The CDR3 spans 14 residues. The CDR3 bases are TGCGCCAGCAGCTCCGGCAGGGGTCAAGAGACCCAGTACTTC. This gives the protein CASSSGRGQETQYF.

In this sample, this clone turned up a few times. The J gene is TRBJ2-3, the V gene TRBV28; D perhaps matches TRBD2 (5 bases). CDR1 and CDR2 from the germline V gene are MDHEN and SYDVKM. V lost 11 bases and J lost 7, with 13 bases in between. The CDR3 is made up of 11 amino acids. CDR3 region: CAARRGNTQYF. The DNA for the CDR3 is TGTGCCGCACGACGGGGAAATACGCAGTATTTT.

The CDR3 reads CASSPNNRQAMNTEAFF. CDR3 coding DNA: TGTGCCAGCAGCCCCAACAACAGACAGGCGATGAACACTGAAGCTTTCTTT. The chain couples TRBV5-5 to TRBJ1-1; D perhaps matches TRBD1 (6 bases). Germline V gene lookup returns CDR1 SGHKS and CDR2 YYEKEE (reference sequence). The CDR3 is made up of 17 amino acids. With 4 bases removed from V and 0 bases from J, the gap between germline ends came to 19 bases.